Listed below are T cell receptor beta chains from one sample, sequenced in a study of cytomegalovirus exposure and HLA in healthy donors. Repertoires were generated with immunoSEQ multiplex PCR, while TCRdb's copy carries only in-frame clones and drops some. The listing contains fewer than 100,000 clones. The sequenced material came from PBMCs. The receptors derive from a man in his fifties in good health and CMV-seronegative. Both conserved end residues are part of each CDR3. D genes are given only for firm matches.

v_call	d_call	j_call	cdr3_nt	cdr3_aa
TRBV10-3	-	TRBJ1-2	TGTGCCATCAGTGAAACCGGGGGGCAATATGGCTACACCTTC	CAISETGGQYGYTF
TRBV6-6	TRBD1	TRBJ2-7	TGTGCCAGCGTTTTGGACAGGGGTCCGGGAGAGCAGTACTTC	CASVLDRGPGEQYF
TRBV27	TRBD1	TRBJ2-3	TGTGCCAGCAGCTCATCAGTTGAGGGGGCAAGCACAGATACGCAGTATTTT	CASSSSVEGASTDTQYF
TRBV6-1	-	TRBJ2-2	TGTGCCAGCAAATTGGACAGCGCCGGGGAGCTGTTTTTT	CASKLDSAGELFF
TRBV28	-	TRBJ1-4	TGTGCCAGCAGTTTGCCGGGAACCTGGGGTGAAAAACTGTTTTTT	CASSLPGTWGEKLFF
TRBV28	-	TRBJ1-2	TGTGCCAGCACCCCGGTCCGTGGCTACACCTTC	CASTPVRGYTF
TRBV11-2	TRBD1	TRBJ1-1	TGTGCCAGCAGCTACGGGACAGGGGAGTGGGAAGCTTTCTTT	CASSYGTGEWEAFF
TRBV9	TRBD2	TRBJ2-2	TGTGCCAGCAGCCCCCGGACTAGCCTCGGGGAGCTGTTTTTT	CASSPRTSLGELFF
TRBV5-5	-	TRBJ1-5	TGTGCCAGCAGCTTGGGGCAGGAGCAAGGGGATCGTCAGCCCCAGCATTTT	CASSLGQEQGDRQPQHF
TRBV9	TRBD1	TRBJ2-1	TGTGCCAGCAGCGTAGGGACAGGGACGGGAAATGAGCAGTTCTTC	CASSVGTGTGNEQFF
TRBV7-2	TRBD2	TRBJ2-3	TGTGCCAGCAGCTTAGCAATCCCTACTAGCGGGGGGGCCACAGATACGCAGTATTTT	CASSLAIPTSGGATDTQYF
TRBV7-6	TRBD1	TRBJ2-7	TGTGCCAGCAGCCCCGGGACAGGGAACTACGAGCAGTACTTC	CASSPGTGNYEQYF
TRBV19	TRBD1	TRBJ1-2	TGTGCCAGTAGTATCTCCGAGGGGACAGGGGAAACCTTC	CASSISEGTGETF
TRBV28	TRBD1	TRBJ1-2	TGTGCCAGCAGTTTACGACTACGACAGGGCATCGATGGCTACACCTTC	CASSLRLRQGIDGYTF
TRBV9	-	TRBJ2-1	TGTGCCAGCAGCTCCAGCAATGAGCAGTTCTTC	CASSSSNEQFF
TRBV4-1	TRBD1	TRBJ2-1	TGCGCCAGCAGCCAAGCCCAGGGGGATGAGCAGTTCTTC	CASSQAQGDEQFF
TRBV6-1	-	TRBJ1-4	TGTGCCAGCAGTGAAGCCAGGGTAAATGAAAAACTGTTTTTT	CASSEARVNEKLFF
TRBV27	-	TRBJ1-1	TGTGCCAGCAGTACCAGGATGAACACTGAAGCTTTCTTT	CASSTRMNTEAFF
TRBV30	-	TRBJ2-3	TGTGCCGGGAGGTGGGGGGGGGCAGGCACAGATACGCAGTATTTT	CAGRWGGAGTDTQYF
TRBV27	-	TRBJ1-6	TGTGCCAGCAGTCTACAGGGTGAATATAATTCACCCCTCCACTTT	CASSLQGEYNSPLHF
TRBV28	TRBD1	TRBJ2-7	TGTGCCAGCAGTAAACTTCCGGGACAGGGGGCCCACGAGCAGTACTTC	CASSKLPGQGAHEQYF
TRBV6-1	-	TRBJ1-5	TGTGCCAGCAGTGAAAGAGAGAATCAGCCCCAGCATTTT	CASSERENQPQHF
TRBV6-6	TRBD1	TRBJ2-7	TGTGCCAGCAGTAAGACAGGGGGCGACGAGCAGTACTTC	CASSKTGGDEQYF
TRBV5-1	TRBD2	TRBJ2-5	TGCGCCAGCAGCCTGGGACTAGCGGGGGGGTACCAAGAGACCCAGTACTTC	CASSLGLAGGYQETQYF
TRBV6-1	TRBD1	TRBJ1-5	TGTGCCAGCAGTGACACCGGGACAGGGGATCAGCCCCAGCATTTT	CASSDTGTGDQPQHF
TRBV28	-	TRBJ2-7	TGTGCCAGCAGTTTATCACGGGAGCAGTACTTC	CASSLSREQYF